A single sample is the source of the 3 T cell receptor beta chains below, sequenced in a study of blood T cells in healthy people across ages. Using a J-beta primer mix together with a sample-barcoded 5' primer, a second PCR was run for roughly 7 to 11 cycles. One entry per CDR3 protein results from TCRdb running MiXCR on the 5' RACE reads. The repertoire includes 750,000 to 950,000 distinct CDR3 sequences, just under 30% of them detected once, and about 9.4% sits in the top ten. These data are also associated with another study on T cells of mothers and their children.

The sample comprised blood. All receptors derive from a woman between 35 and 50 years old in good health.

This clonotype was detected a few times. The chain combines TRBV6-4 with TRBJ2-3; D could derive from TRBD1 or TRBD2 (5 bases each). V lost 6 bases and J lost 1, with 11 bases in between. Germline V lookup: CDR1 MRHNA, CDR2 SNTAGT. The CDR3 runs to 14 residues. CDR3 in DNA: TGTGCCAGCAGCCGGGGCCTAGGCACAGATACGCAGTATTTT. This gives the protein CASSRGLGTDTQYF.

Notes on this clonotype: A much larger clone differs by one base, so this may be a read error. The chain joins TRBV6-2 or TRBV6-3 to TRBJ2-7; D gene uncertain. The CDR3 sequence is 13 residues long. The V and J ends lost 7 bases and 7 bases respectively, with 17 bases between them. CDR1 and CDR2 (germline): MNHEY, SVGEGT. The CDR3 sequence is CASTLPGSNEQYF. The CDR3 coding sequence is TGTGCCAGCACCCTACCTGGCAGCAATGAGCAGTACTTC.

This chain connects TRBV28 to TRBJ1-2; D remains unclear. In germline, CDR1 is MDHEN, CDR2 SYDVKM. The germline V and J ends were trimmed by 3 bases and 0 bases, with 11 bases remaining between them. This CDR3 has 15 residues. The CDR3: CASSFAGSTNYGYTF. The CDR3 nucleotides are TGTGCCAGCAGTTTCGCGGGGAGCACTAACTATGGCTACACCTTC.